Presented here are 2 T cell receptor beta chains from one specimen sequenced in a study of T cell responses to AZD1222 COVID-19 vaccine. Only in-frame clones appear in the TCRdb table, and some are missing; sequencing was by immunoSEQ multiplex PCR. The sample gives about 130,000 clones, about 82% of which show up once; roughly 12% is in the top ten. Sequenced material: peripheral blood, taken on day 0 of AZD1222 vaccination. These receptors were collected from an adult in good health.

This clone was seen once. The V call is TRBV27, the J call TRBJ2-5, with a weak D call TRBD2 (5 bases). This CDR3 comprises 17 residues. V was pared by 4 bases and J by 1 base, with 19 bases between. Germline assignment: CDR1 MNHEY and CDR2 SMNVEV (reference sequence). CDR3 sequence: CASSSIGDYLLQETQYF. The CDR3 nucleotides read TGTGCCAGCAGTTCGATCGGAGACTATCTTCTCCAAGAGACCCAGTACTTC.

The CDR3 loop is CASSLHRAMSYEQYF. The CDR3, as DNA: TGTGCCAGCAGCTTACACAGGGCTATGTCCTACGAGCAGTACTTC. V and J are TRBV7-8 and TRBJ2-7; weak D call: TRBD1 (6 bases). The V and J ends lost 2 bases and 1 base respectively, with 12 bases between them. The CDR3 contains 15 residues. The germline V gene encodes CDR1 SGHVS and CDR2 FQNEAQ.